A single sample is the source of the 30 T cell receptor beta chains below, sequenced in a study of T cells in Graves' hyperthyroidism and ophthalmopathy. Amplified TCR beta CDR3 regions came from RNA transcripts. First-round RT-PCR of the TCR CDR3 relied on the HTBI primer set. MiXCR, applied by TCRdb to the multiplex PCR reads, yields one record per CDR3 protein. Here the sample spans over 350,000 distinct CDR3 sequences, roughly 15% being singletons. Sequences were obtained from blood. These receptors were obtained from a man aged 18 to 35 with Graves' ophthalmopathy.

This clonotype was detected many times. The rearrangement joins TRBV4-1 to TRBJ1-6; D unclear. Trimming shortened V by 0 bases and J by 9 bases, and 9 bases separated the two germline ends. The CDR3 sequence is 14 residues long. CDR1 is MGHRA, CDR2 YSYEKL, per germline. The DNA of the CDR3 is TGCGCCAGCAGCCAAGAGGAGTGGGGTTCACCCCTCCACTTT. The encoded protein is CASSQEEWGSPLHF.

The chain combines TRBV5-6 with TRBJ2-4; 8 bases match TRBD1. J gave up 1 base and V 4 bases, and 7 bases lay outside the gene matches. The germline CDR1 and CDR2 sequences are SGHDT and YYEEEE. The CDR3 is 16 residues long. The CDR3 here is CASSRGQGRAKNIQYF. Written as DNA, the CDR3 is TGTGCCAGCAGCCGTGGACAGGGCAGGGCCAAAAACATTCAGTACTTC.

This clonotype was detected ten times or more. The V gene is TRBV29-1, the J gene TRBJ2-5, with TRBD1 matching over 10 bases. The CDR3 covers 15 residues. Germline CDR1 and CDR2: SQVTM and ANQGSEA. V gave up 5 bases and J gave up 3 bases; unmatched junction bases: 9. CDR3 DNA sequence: TGCAGCGTTCCGCGTAGACAGGGGGCGAAAGAGACCCAGTACTTC. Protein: CSVPRRQGAKETQYF. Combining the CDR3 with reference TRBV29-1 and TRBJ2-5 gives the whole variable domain SAVISQKPSRDICQRGTSLTIQCQVDSQVTMMFWYRQQPGQSLTLIATANQGSEATYESGFVIDKFPISRPNLTFSTLTVSNMSPEDSSIYLCSVPRRQGAKETQYFGPGTRLLVL.

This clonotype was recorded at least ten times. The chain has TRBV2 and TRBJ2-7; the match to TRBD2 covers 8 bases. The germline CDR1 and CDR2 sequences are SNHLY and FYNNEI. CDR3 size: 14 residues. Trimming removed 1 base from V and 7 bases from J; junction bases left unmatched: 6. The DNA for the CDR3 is TGTGCCAGCAGTGAAGATGAGCGGGAGTTTGAGCAGTACTTC. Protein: CASSEDEREFEQYF.

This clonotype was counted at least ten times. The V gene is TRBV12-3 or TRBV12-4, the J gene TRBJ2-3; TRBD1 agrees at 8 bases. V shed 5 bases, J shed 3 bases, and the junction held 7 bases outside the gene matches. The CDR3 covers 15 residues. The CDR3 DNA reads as TGTGCCAGCAGTGGACAGGGTGGATGGACAGATACGCAGTATTTT. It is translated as CASSGQGGWTDTQYF.

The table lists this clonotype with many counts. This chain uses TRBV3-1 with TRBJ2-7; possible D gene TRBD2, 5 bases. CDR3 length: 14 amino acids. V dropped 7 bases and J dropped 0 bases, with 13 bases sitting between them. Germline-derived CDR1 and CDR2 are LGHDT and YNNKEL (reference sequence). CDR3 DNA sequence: TGTGCCAGCACTCTCGGGGAGCGCTCCTACGAGCAGTACTTC. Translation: CASTLGERSYEQYF.

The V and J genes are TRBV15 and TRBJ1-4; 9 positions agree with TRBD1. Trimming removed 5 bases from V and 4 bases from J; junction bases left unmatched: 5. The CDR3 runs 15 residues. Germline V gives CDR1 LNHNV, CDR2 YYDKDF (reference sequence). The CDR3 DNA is TGTGCCACCAGCGGCCGGGACAGGGATAATGAAAAACTGTTTTTT. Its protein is CATSGRDRDNEKLFF.

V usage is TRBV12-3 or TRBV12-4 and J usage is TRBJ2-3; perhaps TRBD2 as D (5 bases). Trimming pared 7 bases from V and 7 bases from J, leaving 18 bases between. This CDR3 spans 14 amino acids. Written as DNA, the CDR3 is TGTGCCAGCATTAAGGGAGCTAGCACGAATACGCAGTATTTT. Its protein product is CASIKGASTNTQYF.

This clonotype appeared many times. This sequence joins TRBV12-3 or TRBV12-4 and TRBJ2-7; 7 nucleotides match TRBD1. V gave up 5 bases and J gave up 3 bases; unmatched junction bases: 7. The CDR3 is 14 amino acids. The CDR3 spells CASSGDSRVYEQYF. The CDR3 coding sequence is TGTGCCAGCAGTGGGGACAGTAGGGTCTACGAGCAGTACTTC.

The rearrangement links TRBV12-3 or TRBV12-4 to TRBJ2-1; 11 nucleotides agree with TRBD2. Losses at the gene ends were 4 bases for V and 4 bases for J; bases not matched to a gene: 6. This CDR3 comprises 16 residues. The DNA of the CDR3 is TGTGCCAGCAGTTCCCCGGGACTAGCGGTTTACAATGAGCAGTTCTTC. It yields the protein CASSSPGLAVYNEQFF.

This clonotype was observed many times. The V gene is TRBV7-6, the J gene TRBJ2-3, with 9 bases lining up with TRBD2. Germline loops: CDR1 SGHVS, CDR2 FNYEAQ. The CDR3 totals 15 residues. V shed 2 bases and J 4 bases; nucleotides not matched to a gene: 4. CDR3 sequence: CASSLTRGGADTQYF. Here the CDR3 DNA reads TGTGCCAGCAGCTTAACGCGGGGGGGGGCAGATACGCAGTATTTT.

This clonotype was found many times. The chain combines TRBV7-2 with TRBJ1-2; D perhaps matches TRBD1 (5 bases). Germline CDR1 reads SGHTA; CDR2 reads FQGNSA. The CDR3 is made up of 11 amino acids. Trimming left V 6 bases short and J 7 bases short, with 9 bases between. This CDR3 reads CASRSGFGYTF. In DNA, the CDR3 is TGTGCCAGCAGGTCAGGGTTTGGCTACACCTTC. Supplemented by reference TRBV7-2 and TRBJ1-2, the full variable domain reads GAGVSQSPSNKVTEKGKDVELRCDPISGHTALYWYRQSLGQGLEFLIYFQGNSAPDKSGLPSDRFSAERTGGSVSTLTIQRTQQEDSAVYLCASRSGFGYTFGSGTRLTVV.

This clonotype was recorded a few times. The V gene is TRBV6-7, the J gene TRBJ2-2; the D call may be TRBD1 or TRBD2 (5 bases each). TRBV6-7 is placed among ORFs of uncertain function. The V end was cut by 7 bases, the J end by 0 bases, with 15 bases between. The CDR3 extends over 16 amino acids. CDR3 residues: CASIDRDGTNTGELFF. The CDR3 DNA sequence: TGTGCCAGCATAGACCGGGACGGGACGAACACCGGGGAGCTGTTTTTT.

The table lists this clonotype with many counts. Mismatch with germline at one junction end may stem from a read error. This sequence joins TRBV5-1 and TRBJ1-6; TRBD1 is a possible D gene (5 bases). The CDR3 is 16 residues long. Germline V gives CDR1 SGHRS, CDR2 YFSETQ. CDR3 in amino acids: CASNLRPGTPDSPLHF. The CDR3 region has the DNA TGCGCCAGCAACTTGAGACCCGGGACGCCGGATTCACCCCTCCACTTT.

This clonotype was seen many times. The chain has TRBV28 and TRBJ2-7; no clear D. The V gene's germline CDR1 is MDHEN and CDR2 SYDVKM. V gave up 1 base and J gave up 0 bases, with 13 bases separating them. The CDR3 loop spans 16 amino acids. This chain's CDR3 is CASSLSTWLVSYEQYF. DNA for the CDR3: TGTGCCAGCAGTTTATCAACATGGTTGGTCTCCTACGAGCAGTACTTC.

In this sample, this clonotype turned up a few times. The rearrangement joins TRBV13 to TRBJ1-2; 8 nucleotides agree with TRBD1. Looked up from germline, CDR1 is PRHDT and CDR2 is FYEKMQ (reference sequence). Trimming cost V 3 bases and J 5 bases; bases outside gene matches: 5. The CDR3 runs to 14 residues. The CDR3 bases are TGTGCCAGCAGCTTTCGGACAGGGAAGTATGGCTACACCTTC. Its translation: CASSFRTGKYGYTF.

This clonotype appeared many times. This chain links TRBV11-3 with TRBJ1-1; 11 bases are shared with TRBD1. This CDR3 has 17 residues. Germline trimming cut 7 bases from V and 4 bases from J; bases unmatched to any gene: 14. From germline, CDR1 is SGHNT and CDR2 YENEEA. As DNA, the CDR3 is TGTGCCAGCACGACCTCTAGAGGGACAGGGGGTCGCACTGAAGCTTTCTTT. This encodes CASTTSRGTGGRTEAFF.

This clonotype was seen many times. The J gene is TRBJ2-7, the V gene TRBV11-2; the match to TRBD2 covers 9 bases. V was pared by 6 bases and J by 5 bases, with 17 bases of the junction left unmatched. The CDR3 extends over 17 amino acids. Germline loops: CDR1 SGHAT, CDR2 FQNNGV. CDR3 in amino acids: CASSRGLAGTFRHEQYF. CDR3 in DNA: TGTGCCAGCAGTAGGGGGCTAGCGGGGACCTTCCGGCACGAGCAGTACTTC.

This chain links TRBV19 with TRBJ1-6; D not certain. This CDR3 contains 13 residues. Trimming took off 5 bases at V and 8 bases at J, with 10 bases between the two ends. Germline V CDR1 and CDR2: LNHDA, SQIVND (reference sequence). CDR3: CASSWRRDSPLHF. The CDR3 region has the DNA TGTGCCAGTAGTTGGCGCAGAGATTCACCCCTCCACTTT.

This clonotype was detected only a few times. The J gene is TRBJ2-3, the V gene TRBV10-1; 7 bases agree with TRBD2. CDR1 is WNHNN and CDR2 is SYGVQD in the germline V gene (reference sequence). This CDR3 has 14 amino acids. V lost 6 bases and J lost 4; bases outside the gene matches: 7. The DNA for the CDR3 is TGCGCCAGCAGCCCAGCGGGAAACCCAGATACGCAGTATTTT. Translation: CASSPAGNPDTQYF.

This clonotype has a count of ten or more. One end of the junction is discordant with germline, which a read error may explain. CDR3 coding DNA: TGTGCCAGCAGTTTAGGAGTCAGGGCGTCCTTCGAGCAGTACTTC. Its protein is CASSLGVRASFEQYF. The rearrangement uses TRBV12-3 or TRBV12-4 and TRBJ2-7; a weak D match, TRBD1 (5 bases). The CDR3 is 15 residues long.

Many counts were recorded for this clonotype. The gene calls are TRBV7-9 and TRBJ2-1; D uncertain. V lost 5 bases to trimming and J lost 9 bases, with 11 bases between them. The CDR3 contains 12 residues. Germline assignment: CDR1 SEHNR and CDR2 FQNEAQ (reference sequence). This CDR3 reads CASSIGWSEQFF. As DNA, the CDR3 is TGTGCCAGCAGCATTGGCTGGTCTGAGCAGTTCTTC.

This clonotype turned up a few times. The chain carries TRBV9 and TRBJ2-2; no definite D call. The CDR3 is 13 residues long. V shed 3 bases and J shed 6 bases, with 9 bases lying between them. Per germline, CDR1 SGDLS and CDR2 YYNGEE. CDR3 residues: CASSASAAGELFF. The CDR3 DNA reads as TGTGCCAGCAGCGCCTCGGCGGCCGGGGAGCTGTTTTTT.

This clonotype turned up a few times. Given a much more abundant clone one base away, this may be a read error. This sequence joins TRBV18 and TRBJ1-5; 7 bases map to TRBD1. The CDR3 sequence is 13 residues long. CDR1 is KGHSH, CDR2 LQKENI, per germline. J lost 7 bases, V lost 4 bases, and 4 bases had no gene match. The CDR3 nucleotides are TGTGCCAGCTCACTAACCAGGGGGCAGCCCCAGCATTTT. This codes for CASSLTRGQPQHF.

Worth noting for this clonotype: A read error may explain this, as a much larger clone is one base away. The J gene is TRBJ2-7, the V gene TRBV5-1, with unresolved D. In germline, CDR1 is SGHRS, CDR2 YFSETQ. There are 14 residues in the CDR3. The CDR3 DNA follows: TGCACCAGCAGCTTGATAAACGGAAGGTACGAGCAGTACTTC. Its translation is CTSSLINGRYEQYF.

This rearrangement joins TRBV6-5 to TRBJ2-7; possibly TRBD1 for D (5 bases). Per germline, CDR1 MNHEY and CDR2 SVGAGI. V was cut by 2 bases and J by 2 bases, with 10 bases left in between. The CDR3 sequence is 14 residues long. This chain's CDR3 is CASSYPTAPYEQYF. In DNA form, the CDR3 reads TGTGCCAGCAGTTACCCGACAGCTCCCTACGAGCAGTACTTC.

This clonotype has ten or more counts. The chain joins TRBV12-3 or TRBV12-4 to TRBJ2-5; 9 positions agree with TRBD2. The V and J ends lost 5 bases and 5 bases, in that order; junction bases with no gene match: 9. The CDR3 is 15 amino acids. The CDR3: CASSAGTSLLETQYF. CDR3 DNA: TGTGCCAGCAGTGCCGGGACTAGCCTCTTGGAGACCCAGTACTTC.

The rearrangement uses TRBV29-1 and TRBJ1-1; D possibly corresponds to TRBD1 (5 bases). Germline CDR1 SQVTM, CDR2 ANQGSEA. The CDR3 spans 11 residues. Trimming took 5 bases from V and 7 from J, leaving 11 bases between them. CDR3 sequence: CSVYEGFEAFF. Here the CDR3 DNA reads TGCAGCGTTTACGAGGGGTTTGAAGCTTTCTTT.

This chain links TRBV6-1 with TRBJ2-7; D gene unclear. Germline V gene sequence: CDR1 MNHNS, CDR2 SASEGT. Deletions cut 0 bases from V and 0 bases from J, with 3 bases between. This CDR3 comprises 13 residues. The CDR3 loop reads CASSEAFSYEQYF. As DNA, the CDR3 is TGTGCCAGCAGTGAAGCCTTCTCCTACGAGCAGTACTTC.

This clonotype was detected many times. The CDR3 nucleotides are TGCGCCAGCAGCCTTTTCGAGGGGGAAGGTTCGTACGAGCAGTACTTC. It specifies CASSLFEGEGSYEQYF. The chain has TRBV4-1 and TRBJ2-7, with a possible D match to TRBD1 (6 bases). The germline V and J ends were trimmed by 4 bases and 4 bases, with 20 bases remaining between them. CDR1 is MGHRA and CDR2 is YSYEKL in the germline V gene. The CDR3 is made up of 16 amino acids.